This is a list of T cell receptor beta chains from one sample in a study of CD8+ T cells in alopecia areata. Measured with immunoSEQ multiplex PCR; TCRdb has only the in-frame clones, and not every one. The data contain 100,000 to 150,000 clones, around 45% of them seen just once; the ten biggest clones take up about 10%. The source material was NKG2D-low CD8+ T cells sorted from blood. The receptor source for this set is a human donor with alopecia areata. Each CDR3 is given with its conserved first and last residue. Fields, in order: J gene, V gene, CDR3 protein.

j_call: TRBJ2-1; v_call: TRBV9; cdr3_aa: CASSPGQGGYNEQFF
j_call: TRBJ2-2; v_call: TRBV19; cdr3_aa: CASSILMGDLNTGELFF
j_call: TRBJ2-2; v_call: TRBV6-5; cdr3_aa: CASSYAGELFF
j_call: TRBJ2-2; v_call: TRBV28; cdr3_aa: CASSLDRVDTGELFF
j_call: TRBJ2-5; v_call: TRBV11-2; cdr3_aa: CASSPGTGRKVETQYF
j_call: TRBJ2-3; v_call: TRBV7-9; cdr3_aa: CASSFLAGDRTDTQYF
j_call: TRBJ2-7; v_call: TRBV5-1; cdr3_aa: CASSLARGSYEQYF
j_call: TRBJ2-3; v_call: TRBV28; cdr3_aa: CASSFADTQYF
j_call: TRBJ1-1; v_call: TRBV13; cdr3_aa: CASSAGTGGDLEAFF
j_call: TRBJ2-2; v_call: TRBV2; cdr3_aa: CASNVGSAGGPNGELFF
j_call: TRBJ2-5; v_call: TRBV29-1; cdr3_aa: CSVMVGGETQYF
j_call: TRBJ2-3; v_call: TRBV29-1; cdr3_aa: CSAGTPGYLTQYF
j_call: TRBJ2-5; v_call: TRBV14; cdr3_aa: CASSPWTQETQYF